This passage covers 32 T cell receptor beta chains from one sample sequenced in a study of blood T cell repertoires in COVID-19. Sequenced by immunoSEQ multiplex PCR; TCRdb stores in-frame clones only, minus some. The sample lists some 96,000 clones, about 88% occurring once. The sequencing input was peripheral blood. These receptors came from a man aged 25-45 years in a cohort sampled during active COVID-19.

The V call is TRBV29-1, the J call TRBJ2-3; the match to TRBD1 covers 7 bases. The V segment lost 5 bases and the J segment 2 bases; nucleotides outside the gene matches: 7. The CDR3 spans 14 residues. Per the germline V gene, CDR1 is SQVTM and CDR2 is ANQGSEA. CDR3 bases: TGCAGCGTTACGGGACAGAAGGACACAGATACGCAGTATTTT. It yields the protein CSVTGQKDTDTQYF.

V usage is TRBV11-2 and J usage is TRBJ2-5, with D unclear. The V end was cut by 1 base, the J end by 1 base, with 4 bases between. CDR1 and CDR2 from the germline V gene are SGHAT and FQNNGV. The CDR3 contains 13 residues. CDR3 loop: CASSLAIQETQYF. CDR3 in DNA: TGTGCCAGCAGCTTAGCAATCCAAGAGACCCAGTACTTC.

There are a few counts of this clone. The chain employs TRBV6-5 and TRBJ2-1, with a tentative D call TRBD2 (5 bases). Germline CDR1 MNHEY, CDR2 SVGAGI. The CDR3 is made up of 16 amino acids. V was shortened by 0 bases and J by 0 bases, with 9 bases between the two germline ends. The CDR3 reads CASSYSEESSYNEQFF. The DNA of the CDR3 is TGTGCCAGCAGTTACTCGGAGGAAAGCTCCTACAATGAGCAGTTCTTC.

V and J are TRBV11-2 and TRBJ2-7, with D tentatively TRBD1 (5 bases). The length of the CDR3 is 15 residues. V gave up 1 base and J gave up 5 bases, with 15 bases separating them. From germline, CDR1 is SGHAT and CDR2 FQNNGV. The CDR3, as DNA: TGTGCCAGCAGCTTAGCTCTACAAGGACAAGACGAGCAGTACTTC. This codes for CASSLALQGQDEQYF.

For this clone: Within the sample, other DNA sequences also encode this same CDR3. V and J are TRBV5-1 and TRBJ2-3; TRBD2 agrees at 8 bases. Germline V gene sequence: CDR1 SGHRS, CDR2 YFSETQ. The ends lost 4 bases at V and 1 base at J; junction bases unmatched: 5. The CDR3 has 15 residues. The CDR3 loop is CASSLIGGGTDTQYF. The CDR3 DNA reads as TGCGCCAGCAGCCTCATCGGGGGGGGCACAGATACGCAGTATTTT.

V and J are TRBV27 and TRBJ1-1; D is unresolved. Trimming pared 8 bases from V and 4 bases from J, leaving 17 bases between. CDR1 is MNHEY, CDR2 SMNVEV, per germline (reference sequence). This CDR3 is built from 14 residues. The CDR3 is CASRQGSGSTEAFF. In DNA form, the CDR3 reads TGTGCCAGCCGGCAAGGGAGTGGGTCCACTGAAGCTTTCTTT.

The gene calls are TRBV2 and TRBJ2-3, with 12 bases lining up with TRBD2. From germline, CDR1 is SNHLY and CDR2 FYNNEI. This CDR3 is built from 17 residues. The V gene end was trimmed by 8 bases and the J gene end by 2 bases; junction bases not matched to a gene: 11. The chain's CDR3 is CASLRSGLAGSTDTQYF. CDR3 DNA sequence: TGTGCCAGCCTTCGCTCAGGACTAGCGGGGTCCACAGATACGCAGTATTTT.

This clone has a handful of counts. This chain uses TRBV3-1 (or the pseudogene TRBV3-2) with TRBJ1-2, with TRBD1 identical over 7 bases. V lost 7 bases to trimming and J lost 3 bases; unmatched junction nucleotides: 8. Per germline, CDR1 LGHDT and CDR2 YNNKEL (reference sequence). The CDR3 has 14 residues. The CDR3 spells CASTNRGGDYGYTF. The CDR3 DNA sequence: TGTGCCAGCACCAACAGGGGTGGGGACTATGGCTACACCTTC.

The gene calls are TRBV7-3 and TRBJ1-2; D remains ambiguous. This CDR3 is 14 amino acids long. From germline, CDR1 is SGHTA and CDR2 FQGTGA. The V gene lost 2 bases and the J gene lost 4 bases, with 11 bases spanning the gap. The CDR3 sequence: CASSLDGESYGYTF. The DNA of the CDR3 is TGTGCCAGCAGCTTAGATGGTGAGAGCTATGGCTACACCTTC.

This chain uses TRBV19 with TRBJ2-7, with D unclear. The V gene's germline CDR1 is LNHDA and CDR2 SQIVND (reference sequence). This CDR3 contains 14 residues. The V end was cut by 3 bases, the J end by 0 bases, with 9 bases between. CDR3 region: CASSMRSDSYEQYF. The CDR3 coding sequence is TGTGCCAGTAGTATGCGGAGCGACTCCTACGAGCAGTACTTC.

This rearrangement joins TRBV29-1 to TRBJ1-1; no clear D. There are 14 residues in the CDR3. Trimming cost V 7 bases and J 3 bases, with 18 bases left between them. Germline lookup yields CDR1 SQVTM and CDR2 ANQGSEA. DNA for the CDR3: TGCAGCGCCTCGTACCATAACCCGGACACTGAAGCTTTCTTT. The encoded protein is CSASYHNPDTEAFF.

The V gene is TRBV5-4, the J gene TRBJ2-7, with D possibly matching TRBD2 (5 bases). Germline V gene sequence: CDR1 SGHNT, CDR2 YYREEE (reference sequence). The CDR3 covers 14 residues. Trimming removed 0 bases from V and 4 bases from J, with 11 bases in between. CDR3 sequence: CASSLGGLSYEQYF. CDR3 nucleotide sequence: TGTGCCAGCAGCTTGGGCGGGCTCTCTTACGAGCAGTACTTC.

The genes are TRBV5-4 and TRBJ2-1, with 8 bases identical to TRBD1. This CDR3 is built from 15 residues. In germline, CDR1 is SGHNT, CDR2 YYREEE (reference sequence). J lost 8 bases, V lost 1 base, and 8 bases had no gene match. CDR3 sequence reads: CASSLLTGGTDEQFF. In DNA form, the CDR3 reads TGTGCCAGCAGCTTGCTCACAGGGGGTACGGATGAGCAGTTCTTC.

The chain combines TRBV19 with TRBJ2-3, with 10 nucleotides matching TRBD2. The V segment lost 5 bases and the J segment 1 base; nucleotides outside the gene matches: 6. Germline values: CDR1 LNHDA, CDR2 SQIVND (reference sequence). CDR3 length: 16 amino acids. Here the CDR3 reads CASSLIAGGGTDTQYF. The CDR3 nucleotides are TGTGCCAGTAGTCTGATAGCGGGGGGTGGCACAGATACGCAGTATTTT.

V is TRBV6-5 and J is TRBJ2-7; 8 nucleotides match TRBD2. The V gene's germline CDR1 is MNHEY and CDR2 SVGAGI. After removal of 6 bases from V and 1 base from J, the junction contained 8 bases not matched to a gene. This CDR3 is built from 15 residues. This chain's CDR3 is CASSFLAGPSYEQYF. The CDR3 DNA follows: TGTGCCAGCAGCTTCTTAGCGGGGCCGTCCTACGAGCAGTACTTC.

The chain combines TRBV28 with TRBJ1-6; D remains unclear. Germline CDR1 reads MDHEN; CDR2 reads SYDVKM. The V and J ends lost 8 bases and 3 bases respectively, with 5 bases between them. The CDR3 spans 12 residues. Written as DNA, the CDR3 is TGTGCCAGCTCAGGCTATAATTCACCCCTCCACTTT. Amino acids: CASSGYNSPLHF.

The V gene is TRBV18, the J gene TRBJ2-7; D might be TRBD2 (6 bases). Trimming stripped 6 bases from V and 3 bases from J, with 21 bases between. The CDR3 is made up of 16 amino acids. Germline V lookup: CDR1 KGHSH, CDR2 LQKENI. This CDR3 is CASSHSTGGRGYEQYF. The CDR3 DNA reads TGTGCCAGCTCTCATAGCACCGGGGGTCGGGGCTACGAGCAGTACTTC.

The rearrangement uses TRBV4-1 and TRBJ2-6, with TRBD1 matching over 11 bases. With V trimmed by 0 bases and J by 3 bases, 10 bases remained unmatched. Germline lookup yields CDR1 MGHRA and CDR2 YSYEKL. The CDR3 is made up of 20 amino acids. The CDR3 coding sequence is TGCGCCAGCAGCCAAGATTACGGGGGGACAGGGGGTTATGGGGCCAACGTCCTGACTTTC. Protein product: CASSQDYGGTGGYGANVLTF.

The V and J genes are TRBV28 and TRBJ2-7; no definite D call. The CDR3 covers 12 residues. Germline V gives CDR1 MDHEN, CDR2 SYDVKM. Trimming cost V 4 bases and J 3 bases, with 7 bases left between them. The CDR3 nucleotides read TGTGCCAGCAGTTACCCCAGCTACGAGCAGTACTTC. Amino acids: CASSYPSYEQYF.

The rearrangement links TRBV7-9 to TRBJ1-2; D ambiguous. This CDR3 has 13 residues. CDR1 SEHNR and CDR2 FQNEAQ come from the germline V gene (reference sequence). Trimming cost V 1 base and J 7 bases, with 10 bases left between them. CDR3 bases: TGTGCCAGCAGCTTAGTTGGACGGGGTGGCTACACCTTC. Protein: CASSLVGRGGYTF.

A single count supports this clone. The chain joins TRBV18 to TRBJ1-1; the match to TRBD1 covers 9 bases. V lost 1 base and J lost 0; bases outside the gene matches: 12. This CDR3 has 19 amino acids. Germline V gene lookup returns CDR1 KGHSH and CDR2 LQKENI. In nucleotides, the CDR3 is TGTGCCAGCTCACCACGAGGGACAGGGCGCGGACGATTGAACACTGAAGCTTTCTTT. It yields the protein CASSPRGTGRGRLNTEAFF.

CDR3 sequence (DNA): TGTGCCAGTAGCGCGAGTAAATTCTTCTATGGCTACACCTTC. Translation gives CASSASKFFYGYTF. V and J are TRBV19 and TRBJ1-2, with D uncertain. Trimming took 6 bases from V and 4 from J, leaving 15 bases between them. CDR1 LNHDA and CDR2 SQIVND come from the germline V gene (reference sequence). The CDR3 length is 14 residues.

The chain joins TRBV9 to TRBJ1-2; TRBD1 might be the D (6 bases). V was trimmed by 4 bases and J by 5 bases, leaving 12 bases between them. CDR3 size: 13 residues. Germline CDR1 reads SGDLS; CDR2 reads YYNGEE. CDR3 nucleotide sequence: TGTGCCAGCAGCCCCGGGACAACTTATGGCTACACCTTC. Its protein is CASSPGTTYGYTF.

The chain combines TRBV10-3 with TRBJ2-7; TRBD1 is a possible D gene (5 bases). Deletions cut 6 bases from V and 0 bases from J, with 15 bases between. This CDR3 contains 15 residues. Per germline, CDR1 ENHRY and CDR2 SYGVKD. The CDR3 here is CAIRHSQGDSYEQYF. Here the CDR3 DNA reads TGTGCCATCAGACATTCCCAGGGCGACTCCTACGAGCAGTACTTC.

The CDR3 sequence: CASSLALTGKLGQPQHF. DNA for the CDR3: TGTGCCAGCAGCTTAGCGCTGACAGGGAAGTTAGGGCAGCCCCAGCATTTT. V gene TRBV7-9 combines with J gene TRBJ1-5; TRBD1 agrees at 7 bases. The CDR3 covers 17 residues. The germline V gene encodes CDR1 SEHNR and CDR2 FQNEAQ (reference sequence). J gave up 7 bases and V 0 bases, and 12 bases lay outside the gene matches. The full variable domain, with the rest looked up from reference TRBV7-9 and TRBJ1-5, is DTGVSQNPRHKITKRGQNVTFRCDPISEHNRLYWYRQTLGQGPEFLTYFQNEAQLEKSRLLSDRFSAERPKGSFSTLEIQRTEQGDSAMYLCASSLALTGKLGQPQHFGDGTRLSIL.

The chain couples TRBV30 to TRBJ2-7, with 12 bases matching TRBD1. Trimming removed 5 bases from V and 4 bases from J; junction bases left unmatched: 12. CDR1 and CDR2 from the germline V gene are GTSNPN and SVGIG (reference sequence). CDR3 length: 16 residues. CDR3 DNA: TGTGCCTGGCTGTCCGGGACAGGGGGCCAATTTTACGAGCAGTACTTC. Protein sequence: CAWLSGTGGQFYEQYF.

The CDR3 spells CASTRDIDTDTQYF. CDR3 DNA: TGCGCCAGCACCCGGGACATAGACACAGATACGCAGTATTTT. The rearrangement links TRBV10-2 to TRBJ2-3, with D perhaps TRBD1 (6 bases). Germline V gene data show CDR1 as WSHSY and CDR2 as SAAADI. The CDR3 contains 14 residues. V lost 7 bases to trimming and J lost 2 bases, with 13 bases between them.

The chain has TRBV5-4 and TRBJ2-3, with 11 positions matching TRBD2. The CDR3 has 16 amino acids. Trimming took 2 bases from V and 2 from J; bases not matched to a gene: 4. CDR1 and CDR2 (germline): SGHNT, YYREEE (reference sequence). The CDR3 loop reads CASSFRLAGLTDTQYF. CDR3 bases: TGTGCCAGCAGCTTCCGACTAGCGGGGCTCACAGATACGCAGTATTTT.

This rearrangement joins TRBV27 to TRBJ2-7, with TRBD1 identical over 9 bases. V trimming: 5 bases; J trimming: 6 bases; junction bases outside the gene matches: 11. The CDR3 loop spans 15 amino acids. Germline CDR1 MNHEY, CDR2 SMNVEV (reference sequence). In DNA, the CDR3 is TGTGCCAGCAGTACACCGGGACAGGGCGAATTCGAGCAGTACTTC. The encoded protein is CASSTPGQGEFEQYF.

This clone was counted at least ten times. The chain couples TRBV10-3 to TRBJ1-2; D is unclear. The CDR3 consists of 15 residues. With 2 bases removed from V and 2 bases from J, the gap between germline ends came to 12 bases. From germline, CDR1 is ENHRY and CDR2 SYGVKD. The CDR3 spells CAISEVREDNYGYTF. CDR3 nucleotide sequence: TGTGCCATCAGTGAGGTTAGGGAGGACAACTATGGCTACACCTTC.

The J gene is TRBJ2-3, the V gene TRBV21-1; the table's D call TRBD2 went unverified against the DNA. TRBV21-1 is a pseudogene segment. This CDR3 is 16 amino acids long. The CDR3 sequence: CASSKVRGGPSDTQYF. The CDR3 DNA reads TGTGCCAGCAGCAAAGTACGGGGGGGGCCTTCTGATACGCAGTATTTT.

The chain links TRBV6-4 to TRBJ1-6; TRBD1 is a possible D gene (6 bases). CDR1 is MRHNA, CDR2 SNTAGT, per germline. The length of the CDR3 is 14 residues. V was cut by 2 bases and J by 6 bases, with 8 bases left in between. This CDR3 is CASSDDRFNSPLHF. CDR3 in DNA: TGTGCCAGCAGTGACGACAGGTTTAATTCACCCCTCCACTTT.